This TCR beta chain was recovered during a study of blood T cell repertoires in COVID-19. Seattle's enrolled individuals joined amid active infection and were then monitored longitudinally. Source study methods: Amplification of reference gene primers was used by the study to estimate nucleated cell counts. TCRdb's copy holds only in-frame clones and misses some; the assay was immunoSEQ multiplex PCR. V, J and clone size are taken as reported in that table, and D and trimming were inferred from the DNA itself. Here the sample spans some 220,000 clones, around 90% being singletons. This CDR3 contains 16 residues. Trimming cost V 1 base and J 7 bases, with 14 bases left between them. Germline V gives CDR1 LGHDT, CDR2 YNNKEL (reference sequence).

Input material: peripheral blood. The receptor was derived from a man aged 25 to 45 with COVID-19, enrolled during active disease. V usage is TRBV3-1 (or the pseudogene TRBV3-2) and J usage is TRBJ1-6; possibly TRBD1 for D (5 bases). CDR3 DNA: TGTGCCAGCAGCCAAGCCCCGGGGGGTGGGAATTCACCCCTCCACTTT. As protein: CASSQAPGGGNSPLHF.